The next 20 T cell receptor beta chains were all read from a single sample in a study of blood T cells in healthy people across ages. The authors ran a second PCR of roughly 6 to 12 cycles using a sample-barcoded 5' primer and a J-beta primer mix. TCRdb analysed the 5' RACE reads with MiXCR anew, one entry per CDR3 protein. The sample carries about 620,000 distinct CDR3 sequences, around 21% recorded once. The sequenced sample was blood. These TCRs come from a man between 65 and 80 years old in good health.

This clonotype was counted a few times. The CDR3 DNA is TGTGCCAGCAGTCACACCACTGAAGCTTTCTTT. This encodes CASSHTTEAFF. This chain links TRBV6-2 or TRBV6-3 with TRBJ1-1; D is uncertain. This CDR3 is built from 11 residues. The V and J ends lost 5 bases and 4 bases respectively, with 5 bases between them. The germline gives CDR1 MNHEY, CDR2 SVGEGT.

V gene TRBV5-1 combines with J gene TRBJ2-2, with a tentative D call TRBD2 (5 bases). CDR3 size: 16 residues. The V gene lost 1 base and the J gene lost 7 bases, with 17 bases spanning the gap. Germline-derived CDR1 and CDR2 are SGHRS and YFSETQ. The CDR3 bases are TGCGCCAGCAGCTTGAACCCGGGGAGCGAGGGCGGGGAGCTGTTTTTT. It specifies CASSLNPGSEGGELFF.

V and J are TRBV6-2 or TRBV6-3 and TRBJ1-1; tentatively, D is TRBD1 (6 bases). Germline-derived CDR1 and CDR2 are MNHEY and SVGEGT. Trimming left V 6 bases short and J 1 base short, with 12 bases between. The CDR3 runs 14 residues. The CDR3 region is CASRSGGANTEAFF. CDR3 nucleotide sequence: TGTGCCAGCAGATCTGGGGGCGCGAACACTGAAGCTTTCTTT.

This clonotype was counted between two and nine times. The genes are TRBV20-1 and TRBJ2-5; D possibly corresponds to TRBD1 (6 bases). Gene TRBJ2-7 matches the end of the DNA better, so the J call may be wrong. Germline CDR1 DFQATT, CDR2 SNEGSKA (reference sequence). The CDR3 runs 14 residues. CDR3 DNA sequence: TGCAGTGCTAGTTTCCTGGCAGGGGCTTACGAGCAGTACTTC. Its translation: CSASFLAGAYEQYF.

This clonotype has a handful of counts. The chain employs TRBV7-2 and TRBJ2-5; 12 bases are shared with TRBD2. Germline values: CDR1 SGHTA, CDR2 FQGNSA. V lost 5 bases, J lost 0 bases, and 4 bases stayed unmatched. The CDR3 loop spans 16 amino acids. The CDR3 loop reads CASSTGLAGHQETQYF. DNA for the CDR3: TGTGCCAGCAGCACAGGACTAGCGGGGCACCAAGAGACCCAGTACTTC.

This clonotype was seen more than once but under ten times. The chain combines TRBV12-3 or TRBV12-4 with TRBJ2-3; 7 bases are shared with TRBD1. V lost 4 bases, J lost 1 base, and 5 bases stayed unmatched. The CDR3 loop spans 15 amino acids. The CDR3 DNA is TGTGCCAGCAGTTCAGGGACAGTCCGCACAGATACGCAGTATTTT. It specifies CASSSGTVRTDTQYF.

In this sample, this clonotype turned up a few times. This rearrangement joins TRBV10-3 to TRBJ1-5; D gene uncertain. Trimming took 7 bases from V and 8 from J, leaving 15 bases between them. Looked up from germline, CDR1 is ENHRY and CDR2 is SYGVKD. The CDR3 has 13 residues. In DNA, the CDR3 is TGTGCCATCAAGGACCTAACGGAAAAGCCCCAGCATTTT. This encodes CAIKDLTEKPQHF.

The rearrangement links TRBV20-1 to TRBJ1-1, with D tentatively TRBD1 (5 bases). Per the germline V gene, CDR1 is DFQATT and CDR2 is SNEGSKA (reference sequence). The ends were cut back, 3 bases at V and 0 bases at J, with 11 bases in the middle. This CDR3 is 14 amino acids long. CDR3 loop: CSARGGNVNTEAFF. DNA of the CDR3: TGCAGTGCTAGGGGGGGGAATGTGAACACTGAAGCTTTCTTT.

This clonotype was observed many times. The gene calls are TRBV12-3 or TRBV12-4 and TRBJ1-2; D is perhaps TRBD1 (6 bases). Trimming pared 5 bases from V and 5 bases from J, leaving 9 bases between. This CDR3 region has 12 residues. The chain's CDR3 is CASSQTGYGYTF. The DNA for the CDR3 is TGTGCCAGCAGTCAAACAGGGTATGGCTACACCTTC.

This rearrangement joins TRBV7-2 to TRBJ2-1; D is possibly TRBD2 (6 bases). This CDR3 region has 14 residues. Germline V gene lookup returns CDR1 SGHTA and CDR2 FQGNSA. Trimming removed 5 bases at V and 7 bases at J, with 15 bases between. The CDR3 DNA follows: TGTGCCAGCAGCACCGACCGCGGGATTAATGAGCAGTTCTTC. Residues: CASSTDRGINEQFF.

The rearrangement joins TRBV20-1 to TRBJ2-7; TRBD2 might be the D (6 bases). The V end was cut by 6 bases, the J end by 8 bases, with 17 bases between. The CDR3 has 12 amino acids. Germline-derived CDR1 and CDR2 are DFQATT and SNEGSKA (reference sequence). The CDR3, as DNA: TGCAGTGCCACTCCGGGAGAACGGAAGCAGTACTTC. Translated, it gives CSATPGERKQYF.

This chain joins TRBV25-1 and TRBJ2-5; maybe TRBD2 (5 bases). V was pared by 3 bases and J by 1 base, with 12 bases between. CDR1 MGHDK and CDR2 SYGVNS come from the germline V gene. The length of the CDR3 is 15 residues. CDR3 sequence: CASSDPRRVQETQYF. The CDR3 DNA is TGTGCCAGCAGTGACCCCAGGCGGGTCCAAGAGACCCAGTACTTC.

This clonotype appeared a few times. CDR3 DNA: TGTGCCATCACTACGGACACCAATCAGCCCCAGCATTTT. Its translation is CAITTDTNQPQHF. The chain couples TRBV10-3 to TRBJ1-5, with D perhaps TRBD1 (5 bases). V lost 7 bases, J lost 3 bases, and 10 bases lay in between. This CDR3 contains 13 residues. Germline V gene sequence: CDR1 ENHRY, CDR2 SYGVKD.

In its sample, this clonotype was seen a few times. The V and J genes are TRBV20-1 and TRBJ2-2; 8 nucleotides line up with TRBD1. The V segment lost 2 bases and the J segment 2 bases; nucleotides outside the gene matches: 7. The CDR3 length is 16 residues. Germline CDR1 and CDR2: DFQATT and SNEGSKA (reference sequence). The CDR3 DNA follows: TGCAGTGCTAGACGGGTGACAGGGGAAAACACCGGGGAGCTGTTTTTT. It encodes CSARRVTGENTGELFF.

The sample holds a few counts of this clonotype. The rearrangement joins TRBV28 to TRBJ2-5; weak D call: TRBD1 (6 bases). Germline V gene data show CDR1 as MDHEN and CDR2 as SYDVKM. Deletions cut 2 bases from V and 3 bases from J, with 13 bases between. The CDR3 has 15 residues. CDR3 nucleotide sequence: TGTGCCAGCAGTTTACTAACAGGGACAAAAGAGACCCAGTACTTC. Amino acids: CASSLLTGTKETQYF.

This sequence joins TRBV27 and TRBJ2-5; D ambiguous. Looked up from germline, CDR1 is MNHEY and CDR2 is SMNVEV (reference sequence). V shed 5 bases and J shed 2 bases, with 9 bases lying between them. This CDR3 spans 13 amino acids. CDR3 nucleotide sequence: TGTGCCAGCAGTCAAGGATGGCAAGAGACCCAGTACTTC. Translated, it gives CASSQGWQETQYF.

The V gene is TRBV18, the J gene TRBJ2-2, with TRBD2 matching 12 bases. This CDR3 is built from 17 residues. The J segment lost 7 bases and the V segment lost 6 bases, leaving 12 bases of the junction unmatched. CDR1 KGHSH and CDR2 LQKENI come from the germline V gene. CDR3 nucleotides: TGTGCCAGCTCGCAATCTCGGACTAGCGGGGTCGGCGGGGAGCTGTTTTTT. Protein sequence: CASSQSRTSGVGGELFF.

V gene TRBV20-1 combines with J gene TRBJ2-7; 10 positions match TRBD1. The V and J ends lost 4 bases and 7 bases, in that order; junction bases with no gene match: 10. The CDR3 is made up of 14 amino acids. Germline V gene sequence: CDR1 DFQATT, CDR2 SNEGSKA (reference sequence). The CDR3 coding sequence is TGCAGTGCTATTTTCGGGACAGGGGTTGATGAGCAGTACTTC. Translation: CSAIFGTGVDEQYF.

The chain joins TRBV20-1 to TRBJ2-1; the match to TRBD2 covers 8 bases. This CDR3 has 15 amino acids. J was trimmed by 5 bases and V by 6 bases; bases with no gene match: 12. Germline V lookup: CDR1 DFQATT, CDR2 SNEGSKA (reference sequence). The CDR3 loop is CSARLGGGINNEQFF. The CDR3 DNA follows: TGCAGTGCCCGGCTGGGCGGGGGGATTAACAATGAGCAGTTCTTC.

The chain recombines TRBV5-1 with TRBJ1-5, with a weak D call TRBD1 (6 bases). Trimming took 2 bases from V and 2 from J, leaving 8 bases between them. The CDR3 sequence is 14 residues long. Germline-derived CDR1 and CDR2 are SGHRS and YFSETQ. CDR3 in DNA: TGCGCCAGCAGCTTCGAGGGGGGCAATCAGCCCCAGCATTTT. This translates into CASSFEGGNQPQHF.